This T cell receptor (beta chain) comes out of a study of shared clonotypes between healthy human individuals. The assay was immunoSEQ multiplex PCR, and TCRdb's table has in-frame clones only and misses some. The data show over 2 million clones, about 95% seen once. As for this clone: Its antigen is not known. Other DNA sequences from this sample encode an identical CDR3 as well.

Positively selected for CCR7, the CD45RO-negative cells used as naive CD8 cells excluded terminally differentiated effector memory CD45RA+ cells. Whole-study findings and limits: Clonotypes shared by all four donors outscored non-shared clonotypes in generation probability.

The sample taken for sequencing was naive CD8+ T cells sorted from blood. This sequence originates from a man aged 18 to 30 in good health.

CDR3 amino acids: CASSLGLVYEQYF. CDR3 in DNA: TGTGCCAGCAGTCTGGGACTAGTCTACGAGCAGTACTTC. The chain uses TRBV27 and TRBJ2-7, with 8 bases matching TRBD2. V was pared by 5 bases and J by 3 bases, with 3 bases of the junction left unmatched. Per the germline V gene, CDR1 is MNHEY and CDR2 is SMNVEV (reference sequence). The CDR3 consists of 13 residues.